The subject of this entry is one TCR beta chain. The sample belongs to a study of technical replicates of blood from a few donors. The CDR3 runs 12 residues. The germline V gene encodes CDR1 GTSNPN and CDR2 SVGIG (reference sequence). The germline V and J ends were trimmed by 1 base and 6 bases, with 6 bases remaining between them. TCRdb's copy holds only in-frame clones and misses some; the assay was immunoSEQ multiplex PCR. The sample yields around 15,000 clones, roughly 84% seen once. The sequence was collected from a human donor in good health. The chain combines TRBV30 with TRBJ2-2; D is uncertain. Sequences were obtained from PBMCs. CDR3: CAWSGVAGELFF. The DNA for the CDR3 is TGTGCCTGGAGTGGCGTGGCCGGGGAGCTGTTTTTT. Drawing the rest from reference TRBV30 and TRBJ2-2, the complete variable domain is SQTIHQWPATLVQPVGSPLSLECTVEGTSNPNLYWYRQAAGRGLQLLFYSVGIGQISSEVPQNLSASRPQDRQFILSSKKLLLSDSGFYLCAWSGVAGELFFGEGSRLTVL.